This T cell receptor beta chain was documented in a study of shared clonotypes between healthy human individuals. The CDR3 runs to 14 residues. Trimming took 3 bases from V and 2 from J, leaving 11 bases between them. Germline-derived CDR1 and CDR2 are MNHEY and SMNVEV (reference sequence). Generated by immunoSEQ multiplex PCR, the TCRdb table keeps only in-frame clones and is missing some. The sample carries around 600,000 clones, more than 95% recorded once. Findings and caveats of the study: Clonotype sharing levels among donors were expected to vary with sequencing depth.

In this sample, this clone turned up once. Its target is unknown. The receptor comes from a woman aged 25 to 39 in good health. This chain uses TRBV27 with TRBJ2-7; D not certain. The sequenced sample was naive CD4+ T cells sorted from blood. Subset in this sample: CD45RA+ positively selected. The CDR3 bases are TGTGCCAGCAGTTTGGGCAGGTCAACCTACGAGCAGTACTTC. Protein: CASSLGRSTYEQYF.